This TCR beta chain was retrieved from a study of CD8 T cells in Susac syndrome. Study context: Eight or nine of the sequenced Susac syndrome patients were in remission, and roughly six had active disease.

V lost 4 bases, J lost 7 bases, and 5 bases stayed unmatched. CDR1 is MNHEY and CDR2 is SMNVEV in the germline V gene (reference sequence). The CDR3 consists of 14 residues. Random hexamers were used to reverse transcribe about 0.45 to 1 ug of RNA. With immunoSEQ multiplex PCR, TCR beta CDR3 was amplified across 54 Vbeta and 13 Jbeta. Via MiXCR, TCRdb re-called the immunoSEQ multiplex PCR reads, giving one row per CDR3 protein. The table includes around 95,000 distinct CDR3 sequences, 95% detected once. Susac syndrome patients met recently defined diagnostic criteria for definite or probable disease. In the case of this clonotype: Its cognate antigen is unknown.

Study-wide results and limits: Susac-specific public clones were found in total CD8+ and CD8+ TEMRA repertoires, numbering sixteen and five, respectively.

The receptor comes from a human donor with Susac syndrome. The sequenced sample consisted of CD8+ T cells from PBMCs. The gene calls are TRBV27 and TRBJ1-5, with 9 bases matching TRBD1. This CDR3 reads CASSSGQGRQPQHF. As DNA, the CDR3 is TGTGCCAGCAGTTCAGGACAGGGGAGGCAGCCCCAGCATTTT.